Below, 5 T cell receptor beta chains from the same sample are listed, as sequenced in a study of lymphopenia after photon versus proton radiotherapy (dated by TCRdb to between 2018 and 2021). The receptor library was made with the immunoSEQ multiplex PCR assay. The table was pulled from immuneACCESS by TCRdb, which kept in-frame rearrangements only. Such tables lose some clones; where checked, under half of the loss comes from unresolved V genes, and the rest has no known cause. The sample records some 70,000 clones, about 87% of which are singletons. The top ten hold less than 14% of the sample. The source was peripheral blood, collected from a patient treated with proton-based radiotherapy. The source of these receptors is a man older than 75 with esophageal cancer.

The chain uses TRBV30 and TRBJ1-5, with 10 bases fitting TRBD1. Germline values: CDR1 GTSNPN, CDR2 SVGIG (reference sequence). The CDR3 contains 14 residues. V lost 3 bases to trimming and J lost 6 bases; unmatched junction nucleotides: 5. CDR3 bases: TGTGCCTGGAGCGGCGGACAGGGGGGTCAGCCCCAGCATTTT. Its translation: CAWSGGQGGQPQHF.

The rearrangement links TRBV7-6 to TRBJ2-3; the D gene is possibly TRBD2 (6 bases). The germline gives CDR1 SGHVS, CDR2 FNYEAQ. The V and J ends lost 5 bases and 9 bases respectively, with 24 bases between them. This CDR3 has 16 amino acids. The CDR3 DNA reads TGTGCCAGCAGCCAACAGAGGGGACTCCACACTGGCACGCAGTATTTT. This codes for CASSQQRGLHTGTQYF.

The chain uses TRBV27 and TRBJ2-6, with a tentative D call TRBD1 (6 bases). This CDR3 spans 15 amino acids. V lost 5 bases and J 3 bases, leaving 11 bases between the germline ends. Per the germline V gene, CDR1 is MNHEY and CDR2 is SMNVEV (reference sequence). CDR3 in DNA: TGTGCCAGCAGTGAACAGGGCTATGGGGCCAACGTCCTGACTTTC. It specifies CASSEQGYGANVLTF.

The V gene is TRBV2, the J gene TRBJ2-5; 12 nucleotides agree with TRBD2. CDR1 is SNHLY, CDR2 FYNNEI, per germline. The V gene end was trimmed by 7 bases and the J gene end by 5 bases; junction bases not matched to a gene: 8. This CDR3 is built from 15 residues. The CDR3 protein is CASNRLAGVKETQYF. The CDR3 DNA is TGTGCCAGCAACAGACTAGCGGGAGTTAAGGAGACCCAGTACTTC.

The chain employs TRBV13 and TRBJ2-7, with 10 positions matching TRBD1. With V trimmed by 0 bases and J by 4 bases, 3 bases remained unmatched. The CDR3 sequence is 15 residues long. Germline V gives CDR1 PRHDT, CDR2 FYEKMQ (reference sequence). As DNA, the CDR3 is TGTGCCAGCAGCTTAGGGGACAGGGGGTCGTACGAGCAGTACTTC. Protein: CASSLGDRGSYEQYF.